This is a list of T cell receptor beta chains from one sample in a study of blood T cell repertoires in COVID-19. The data were produced by immunoSEQ multiplex PCR, yet TCRdb's version contains in-frame clones alone and is incomplete. The profile shows hundreds of thousands of clones, 75% to 85% of them singletons. The specimen sequenced was peripheral blood. The receptors originated from a woman in her twenties or thirties with COVID-19, enrolled during active disease. CDR3s include the opening cysteine and the closing phenylalanine or tryptophan. D genes are given only for firm matches. Part of the rows lack a size; the others show once, few, many or a class for expanded clones.

size	D	J	V	CDR3	DNA
NA	TRBD2	TRBJ2-2	TRBV19	CASRLTSGRNTGELFF	TGTGCCAGTAGACTTACTAGCGGGAGGAACACCGGGGAGCTGTTTTTT
NA	NA	TRBJ1-2	TRBV19	CASSIVLPTGPNYGYTF	TGTGCCAGTAGTATAGTACTCCCTACAGGGCCTAACTATGGCTACACCTTC
NA	NA	TRBJ2-2	TRBV5-4	CASSLRWGAGELFF	TGTGCCAGCAGCTTGCGTTGGGGGGCCGGGGAGCTGTTTTTT
NA	TRBD2	TRBJ2-5	TRBV3-1/TRBV3-2	CASSRSGKETQYF	TGTGCCAGCAGCCGTAGCGGGAAAGAGACCCAGTACTTC
NA	NA	TRBJ1-2	TRBV6-2/TRBV6-3	CASSLEQTYGYTF	TGTGCCAGCAGCCTCGAACAGACCTATGGCTACACCTTC
NA	NA	TRBJ1-2	TRBV27	CASSLRGQGYTF	TGTGCCAGCAGTTTACGGGGTCAGGGCTACACCTTC
few	TRBD1	TRBJ2-3	TRBV9	CASSGPGQGASWTDTQYF	TGTGCCAGCAGCGGACCGGGACAGGGGGCAAGTTGGACAGATACGCAGTATTTT
NA	TRBD2	TRBJ2-7	TRBV5-1	CASSPLASPYEQYF	TGCGCCAGCAGCCCACTAGCGAGCCCCTACGAGCAGTACTTC
NA	TRBD1	TRBJ2-7	TRBV9	CASSVGGQGYEQYF	TGTGCCAGCAGCGTAGGGGGACAGGGATACGAGCAGTACTTC
NA	NA	TRBJ1-2	TRBV10-3	CAISGGRHGYTF	TGTGCCATCAGTGGAGGGCGACATGGCTACACCTTC
NA	NA	TRBJ2-2	TRBV5-6	CASSLSGYRELFF	TGTGCCAGCAGCTTGAGCGGTTACAGGGAGCTGTTTTTT
NA	NA	TRBJ2-3	TRBV6-1	CASSESRVGPQDTQYF	TGTGCCAGCAGTGAATCTAGAGTGGGGCCTCAAGATACGCAGTATTTT
NA	NA	TRBJ1-6	TRBV7-9	CASSPNPTDSYNSPLHF	TGTGCCAGCAGCCCAAATCCGACAGACTCCTATAATTCACCCCTCCACTTT
many	NA	TRBJ2-2	TRBV19	CASSLSGNTGELFF	TGTGCCAGTAGTCTAAGCGGGAACACCGGGGAGCTGTTTTTT
NA	NA	TRBJ2-6	TRBV24-1	CATSEHPSSGANVLTF	TGTGCCACCAGTGAACACCCTAGCTCTGGGGCCAACGTCCTGACTTTC
NA	TRBD1	TRBJ2-7	TRBV27	CASSFPGQRYEQYF	TGTGCCAGCAGTTTCCCGGGACAGAGATACGAGCAGTACTTC
NA	NA	TRBJ2-5	TRBV3-1/TRBV3-2	CASSQGDTRKETQYF	TGTGCCAGCAGCCAAGGAGACACTAGGAAAGAGACCCAGTACTTC
NA	TRBD1	TRBJ1-1	TRBV7-2	CASSHGQGNTEAFF	TGTGCCAGCAGCCACGGACAGGGGAACACTGAAGCTTTCTTT
NA	TRBD2	TRBJ2-7	TRBV27	CASSQGLAGLRTYEQYF	TGTGCCAGCAGTCAGGGGCTAGCGGGACTACGAACCTACGAGCAGTACTTC
NA	TRBD2	TRBJ2-3	TRBV4-3	CASSQSGPGGGTDTQYF	TGCGCCAGCAGCCAATCGGGTCCGGGGGGTGGGACAGATACGCAGTATTTT
NA	NA	TRBJ1-1	TRBV7-2	CASSSSTAPNTEAFF	TGTGCCAGCAGCTCATCAACAGCCCCGAACACTGAAGCTTTCTTT
NA	NA	TRBJ2-1	TRBV6-2/TRBV6-3	CASSYDPSQRVNNEQFF	TGTGCCAGCAGTTACGACCCTAGCCAGCGGGTGAACAATGAGCAGTTCTTC
few	TRBD1	TRBJ1-3	TRBV18	CASSPRGPSGNTIYF	TGTGCCAGCTCACCCAGGGGGCCCTCTGGAAACACCATATATTTT
NA	TRBD2	TRBJ2-1	TRBV18	CASSPGSASGNQKRSPWEQFF	TGTGCCAGCTCACCCGGTTCGGCTAGCGGGAATCAAAAACGATCGCCTTGGGAGCAGTTCTTC
NA	NA	TRBJ2-1	TRBV2	CASSDGGHTHNEQFF	TGTGCCAGCAGTGATGGGGGACACACACACAATGAGCAGTTCTTC
NA	TRBD2	TRBJ2-4	TRBV2	CASSDIAGGLIQYF	TGTGCCAGCAGTGATATAGCGGGGGGTCTTATTCAGTACTTC
NA	NA	TRBJ1-4	TRBV30	CAWRQRSRRGEKLFF	TGTGCCTGGAGACAAAGGTCCAGGCGAGGGGAAAAACTGTTTTTT
many	NA	TRBJ2-7	TRBV5-6	CASSLEVASSEQYF	TGTGCCAGCAGCTTGGAAGTTGCCTCTAGCGAGCAGTACTTC
NA	TRBD1	TRBJ1-1	TRBV28	CASSSGQGMNTEAFF	TGTGCCAGCAGTTCCGGACAGGGCATGAACACTGAAGCTTTCTTT
many	TRBD1	TRBJ1-2	TRBV30	CAWSALPQGAGYTF	TGTGCCTGGAGTGCTCTCCCACAGGGGGCTGGCTACACCTTC
NA	NA	TRBJ1-1	TRBV27	CASSLRARGSEAFF	TGTGCCAGCAGTTTAAGGGCCCGAGGGTCTGAAGCTTTCTTT
NA	NA	TRBJ1-6	TRBV19	CATQGPLNSPLHF	TGTGCCACCCAGGGTCCTCTTAATTCACCCCTCCACTTT
NA	TRBD2	TRBJ2-5	TRBV3-1/TRBV3-2	CASSRILAGDRETQYF	TGTGCCAGCAGCCGGATTCTAGCGGGAGACCGGGAGACCCAGTACTTC
NA	NA	TRBJ1-1	TRBV25-1	CASSEGGMNTEAFF	TGTGCCAGCAGTGAGGGGGGGATGAACACTGAAGCTTTCTTT
NA	TRBD1	TRBJ2-7	TRBV19	CASRAGTGGQYF	TGTGCCAGTAGAGCCGGGACAGGGGGGCAGTACTTC
NA	TRBD1	TRBJ1-2	TRBV28	CASSRTGTEGYTF	TGTGCCAGCAGCCGGACAGGGACGGAAGGCTACACCTTC
NA	TRBD1	TRBJ2-2	TRBV2	CASGDRGRTGELFF	TGTGCCAGCGGCGACAGGGGCCGCACCGGGGAGCTGTTTTTT
NA	TRBD2	TRBJ2-3	TRBV7-3	CASSLYGRAATDTQYF	TGTGCCAGCAGCTTATACGGGAGGGCCGCGACAGATACGCAGTATTTT
NA	TRBD1	TRBJ2-5	TRBV19	CASKVGDRGEETQYF	TGTGCCAGTAAGGTGGGGGACAGGGGGGAAGAGACCCAGTACTTC
NA	TRBD1	TRBJ2-2	TRBV19	CASSTRTGRNTGELFF	TGTGCCAGTAGTACACGGACAGGGAGGAACACCGGGGAGCTGTTTTTT
NA	NA	TRBJ2-2	TRBV30	CAWSVQGTGELFF	TGTGCCTGGAGTGTACAGGGCACCGGGGAGCTGTTTTTT
NA	TRBD1	TRBJ2-5	TRBV9	CASSVEGRGRDETQYF	TGTGCCAGCAGCGTAGAGGGCAGGGGGCGCGATGAGACCCAGTACTTC
NA	TRBD1	TRBJ1-2	TRBV4-1	CASSQEKGLWDRGSGYGYTF	TGCGCCAGCAGCCAAGAAAAGGGCTTATGGGACAGGGGGAGCGGCTATGGCTACACCTTC
NA	NA	TRBJ1-2	TRBV4-3	CASSQAWGDGYGYTF	TGCGCCAGCAGCCAAGCTTGGGGGGATGGCTATGGCTACACCTTC
NA	TRBD1	TRBJ1-5	TRBV19	CASTPGQGNGGNQPQHF	TGTGCCAGTACTCCGGGACAGGGGAATGGAGGCAATCAGCCCCAGCATTTT
few	TRBD2	TRBJ2-1	TRBV4-2	CASSQAFSGSSGEQFF	TGTGCCAGCAGCCAAGCTTTTAGCGGGAGTTCGGGCGAGCAGTTCTTC
NA	TRBD1	TRBJ1-2	TRBV25-1	CASSDPRVGTVYGYTF	TGTGCCAGCAGTGACCCTAGAGTGGGGACAGTCTATGGCTACACCTTC
NA	NA	TRBJ1-1	TRBV6-5	CASSSRGGRSNTEAFF	TGTGCCAGCAGTTCCCGAGGGGGTAGGTCGAACACTGAAGCTTTCTTT
once	NA	TRBJ1-4	TRBV5-4	CASSPVPGNANEKLFF	TGTGCCAGCAGCCCCGTACCAGGGAATGCTAATGAAAAACTGTTTTTT
NA	NA	TRBJ1-5	TRBV21-1	CASSRSTGGNQPQHF	TGTGCCAGCAGCAGATCGACAGGGGGCAACCAGCCCCAGCATTTT
NA	NA	TRBJ1-2	TRBV28	CASSLFSGNYGYTF	TGTGCCAGCAGTTTATTCTCGGGGAACTATGGCTACACCTTC
NA	TRBD2	TRBJ2-7	TRBV7-2	CASSIKGSGSYEQYF	TGTGCCAGCAGCATAAAAGGTAGCGGGAGCTACGAGCAGTACTTC
few	NA	TRBJ2-5	TRBV7-2	CASSTRETQYF	TGTGCCAGCAGCACCAGAGAGACCCAGTACTTC
once	TRBD2	TRBJ2-7	TRBV19	CASSLASGSYEQYF	TGTGCCAGTAGTCTTGCTAGCGGGAGTTATGAGCAGTACTTC
once	TRBD2	TRBJ2-5	TRBV5-1	CASNLADNQETQYF	TGCGCCAGCAACCTAGCGGACAACCAAGAGACCCAGTACTTC
NA	TRBD1	TRBJ2-4	TRBV6-5	CATGQGEKDIQYF	TGTGCCACGGGACAGGGAGAAAAGGACATTCAGTACTTC
NA	TRBD1	TRBJ1-1	TRBV19	CASSIGTGTTEAFF	TGTGCCAGTAGTATAGGGACAGGGACCACTGAAGCTTTCTTT
NA	NA	TRBJ2-5	TRBV12-3/TRBV12-4	CASSFQVQETQYF	TGTGCCAGCAGTTTCCAGGTACAAGAGACCCAGTACTTC
NA	TRBD1	TRBJ1-1	TRBV6-6	CASSYTTGLEAFF	TGTGCCAGCAGTTACACGACAGGGCTTGAAGCTTTCTTT
NA	TRBD1	TRBJ1-1	TRBV28	CASSLPTQGAGNTEAFF	TGTGCCAGCAGTCTCCCCACCCAGGGGGCGGGGAACACTGAAGCTTTCTTT